Listed here are 25 T cell receptor beta chains from one sample, sequenced in a study of siplizumab effects on memory and regulatory T cells. Here immunoSEQ multiplex PCR was the method, and the copy in TCRdb shows in-frame clones only, minus some. The sample has roughly 82,000 clones; roughly 87% are singletons. Sequencing was carried out using Tregs sorted from blood. All receptors derive from a human donor in good health.

The chain carries TRBV7-6 and TRBJ1-2, with D perhaps TRBD1 (5 bases). CDR1 is SGHVS and CDR2 is FNYEAQ in the germline V gene. V was clipped by 8 bases and J by 4 bases, with 14 bases between them. The CDR3 contains 13 residues. CDR3 region: CASGLSGGYGYTF. CDR3 DNA: TGTGCCAGCGGCCTATCCGGGGGCTATGGCTACACCTTC.

The table lists this clone with a count of one. This chain joins TRBV25-1 and TRBJ1-2; D uncertain. V lost 2 bases and J 5 bases, leaving 18 bases between the germline ends. Germline V gene lookup returns CDR1 MGHDK and CDR2 SYGVNS. The CDR3 runs 16 residues. CDR3 bases: TGTGCCAGCAGTGAACCGTGGGCAAGCGGAAGATATGGCTACACCTTC. It specifies CASSEPWASGRYGYTF.

This rearrangement joins TRBV12-5 to TRBJ2-1; D perhaps matches TRBD1 (5 bases). The CDR3 length is 11 residues. Germline V lookup: CDR1 LGHNT, CDR2 FRNRAP. Trimming stripped 1 base from V and 13 bases from J, with 8 bases between. CDR3 protein: CASGLGGLQFF. The DNA for the CDR3 is TGTGCTAGTGGTTTGGGGGGCCTCCAGTTCTTC.

The genes are TRBV5-6 and TRBJ2-7, with 11 positions matching TRBD1. Germline loops: CDR1 SGHDT, CDR2 YYEEEE. V lost 0 bases, J lost 2 bases, and 1 base stayed unmatched. The CDR3 consists of 15 residues. CDR3 sequence: CASSLGTGGAYEQYF. CDR3 in DNA: TGTGCCAGCAGCTTGGGGACAGGGGGCGCCTACGAGCAGTACTTC.

The CDR3 loop is CASSLRDLTEAFF. DNA for the CDR3: TGCGCCAGCAGCCTCCGGGACCTCACTGAAGCTTTCTTT. V and J are TRBV5-1 and TRBJ1-1; TRBD1 is a possible D gene (5 bases). V lost 4 bases to trimming and J lost 4 bases, with 11 bases between them. Per germline, CDR1 SGHRS and CDR2 YFSETQ. This CDR3 contains 13 residues.

By sample fraction, this clone is medium-sized. This chain links TRBV11-2 with TRBJ2-3; D unresolved. The CDR3 extends over 11 amino acids. Germline lookup yields CDR1 SGHAT and CDR2 FQNNGV. V dropped 8 bases and J dropped 3 bases, with 6 bases sitting between them. The CDR3 here is CASRRTDTQYF. The CDR3 bases are TGTGCCAGCCGGCGGACAGATACGCAGTATTTT.

The chain is built from TRBV19 and TRBJ2-1, with TRBD2 matching over 10 bases. The CDR3 totals 17 residues. Germline-derived CDR1 and CDR2 are LNHDA and SQIVND (reference sequence). Trimming at V came to 4 bases and at J to 0 bases, leaving 6 bases not matched to a gene. Here the CDR3 reads CASSKGLAAHSYNEQFF. The CDR3 region has the DNA TGTGCCAGTAGTAAAGGACTAGCGGCCCACTCCTACAATGAGCAGTTCTTC.

CDR3 nucleotide sequence: TGTGCCAGCAGCTTCAGGGAGTTGGGCACTGAAGCTTTCTTT. Translation gives CASSFRELGTEAFF. The chain is built from TRBV5-5 and TRBJ1-1; TRBD1 is a possible D gene (5 bases). V was pared by 2 bases and J by 4 bases, with 12 bases between. The germline CDR1 and CDR2 sequences are SGHKS and YYEKEE (reference sequence). The CDR3 has 14 residues.

The chain combines TRBV6-1 with TRBJ2-1; D gene unclear. Germline-derived CDR1 and CDR2 are MNHNS and SASEGT. The CDR3 length is 14 residues. Between the trimmed V and J ends, which lost 4 bases and 1 base, there was a span of 8 bases. CDR3 DNA: TGTGCCAGCAGTGTACCCACTTCCTACAATGAGCAGTTCTTC. Translation gives CASSVPTSYNEQFF.

The chain links TRBV2 to TRBJ2-5; 12 positions agree with TRBD2. Per germline, CDR1 SNHLY and CDR2 FYNNEI. This CDR3 spans 18 amino acids. J was trimmed by 2 bases and V by 4 bases; bases with no gene match: 11. The CDR3 nucleotides read TGTGCCAGCAGTGGGCGAACTAGCGGGGGGCCCCATCAAGAGACCCAGTACTTC. Its protein is CASSGRTSGGPHQETQYF.

This chain joins TRBV7-9 and TRBJ2-1; 8 bases fit TRBD2. V was clipped by 5 bases and J by 12 bases; unmatched bases: 6. This CDR3 is built from 12 residues. The germline V gene has CDR1 SEHNR and CDR2 FQNEAQ (reference sequence). CDR3 DNA sequence: TGTGCCAGCAGCGGGAGCGGGGGTACGCAGTTCTTC. Translation gives CASSGSGGTQFF.

This clone appeared a few times. The chain combines TRBV19 with TRBJ2-7, with D tentatively TRBD1 (5 bases). The CDR3 totals 15 residues. Germline values: CDR1 LNHDA, CDR2 SQIVND (reference sequence). Trimming pared 3 bases from V and 0 bases from J, leaving 12 bases between. CDR3 bases: TGTGCCAGTAGTATCCCCGGCCAGGGCTCCTACGAGCAGTACTTC. Encoded protein: CASSIPGQGSYEQYF.

The V and J genes are TRBV19 and TRBJ2-6; D unclear. The CDR3 is 14 residues long. Trimming cost V 5 bases and J 4 bases, with 9 bases left between them. Germline CDR1 is LNHDA and CDR2 is SQIVND (reference sequence). CDR3 in DNA: TGTGCCAGTAGTCCCGGCGTCGGGGCCAACGTCCTGACTTTC. Encoded protein: CASSPGVGANVLTF. The full variable domain, its missing parts supplied by reference TRBV19 and TRBJ2-6, is DGGITQSPKYLFRKEGQNVTLSCEQNLNHDAMYWYRQDPGQGLRLIYYSQIVNDFQKGDIAEGYSVSREKKESFPLTVTSAQKNPTAFYLCASSPGVGANVLTFGAGSRLTVL.

The chain is built from TRBV29-1 and TRBJ1-2, with 9 bases fitting TRBD1. The CDR3 consists of 12 residues. Unmatched junction bases numbered 5, after V lost 7 bases and J lost 5 bases. The germline V gene encodes CDR1 SQVTM and CDR2 ANQGSEA. CDR3: CSASGQGYGYTF. The CDR3 bases are TGCAGCGCCTCTGGACAGGGGTATGGCTACACCTTC.

The chain uses TRBV19 and TRBJ2-2; TRBD2 agrees at 8 bases. V was clipped by 3 bases and J by 1 base; unmatched bases: 4. The CDR3 runs to 16 residues. Germline values: CDR1 LNHDA, CDR2 SQIVND (reference sequence). The CDR3, as DNA: TGTGCCAGTAGTATCCAGCGGGAGAAGAACACCGGGGAGCTGTTTTTT. Protein product: CASSIQREKNTGELFF.

This sequence joins TRBV19 and TRBJ2-1; D perhaps matches TRBD1 (6 bases). This CDR3 has 16 residues. CDR1 is LNHDA, CDR2 SQIVND, per germline (reference sequence). Trimming left V 3 bases short and J 0 bases short, with 12 bases between. CDR3 DNA: TGTGCCAGTAGTATCAGGGGACGAAGCTCCTACAATGAGCAGTTCTTC. This sequence encodes CASSIRGRSSYNEQFF.

V and J are TRBV11-2 and TRBJ2-7; D possibly corresponds to TRBD1 (6 bases). Trimming pared 2 bases from V and 7 bases from J, leaving 9 bases between. The CDR3 runs to 12 residues. CDR1 is SGHAT, CDR2 FQNNGV, per germline. The CDR3 sequence: CASSLIGTEQYF. The CDR3, as DNA: TGTGCCAGCAGCTTAATCGGGACAGAGCAGTACTTC.

The chain links TRBV11-3 to TRBJ2-5; D not resolved. The CDR3 has 13 amino acids. V gave up 2 bases and J gave up 5 bases, with 9 bases separating them. Germline V CDR1 and CDR2: SGHNT, YENEEA. CDR3 nucleotides: TGTGCCAGCAGCTTATACGGTGGGGAGACCCAGTACTTC. Amino acids: CASSLYGGETQYF.

Here the CDR3 DNA reads TGTGCCAGCATTGGCGCGGATGTTTGGGGTAACTATGGCTACACCTTC. Translation: CASIGADVWGNYGYTF. V usage is TRBV28 and J usage is TRBJ1-2; D uncertain. This CDR3 has 16 amino acids. V lost 7 bases and J lost 1, with 19 bases in between. CDR1 is MDHEN and CDR2 is SYDVKM in the germline V gene.

This clone was counted between two and nine times. V gene TRBV5-1 combines with J gene TRBJ2-3; the match to TRBD2 covers 8 bases. After removal of 9 bases from V and 0 bases from J, the junction contained 3 bases not matched to a gene. The CDR3 is 13 residues long. Germline V lookup: CDR1 SGHRS, CDR2 YFSETQ. CDR3 in DNA: TGCGCCACCGGGACTAGGAGCACAGATACGCAGTATTTT. Translating gives CATGTRSTDTQYF.

The V gene is TRBV30, the J gene TRBJ1-4, with TRBD1 matching over 8 bases. Germline V lookup: CDR1 GTSNPN, CDR2 SVGIG (reference sequence). The J segment lost 6 bases and the V segment lost 1 base, leaving 7 bases of the junction unmatched. The CDR3 loop spans 15 amino acids. In DNA, the CDR3 is TGTGCCTGGAGTGCCGACAGGGGCGGAGATGAAAAACTGTTTTTT. This codes for CAWSADRGGDEKLFF.

The V and J genes are TRBV6-5 and TRBJ1-2; no clear D. The germline V gene has CDR1 MNHEY and CDR2 SVGAGI. CDR3 length equals 13 residues. Trimming took off 6 bases at V and 7 bases at J, with 15 bases between the two ends. The CDR3 is CASRAGPRAGYTF. The CDR3 nucleotides read TGTGCCAGCAGAGCCGGGCCTAGGGCTGGCTACACCTTC.

The V call is TRBV7-9, the J call TRBJ2-3, with 10 positions matching TRBD1. The CDR3 loop spans 15 amino acids. The germline V gene encodes CDR1 SEHNR and CDR2 FQNEAQ (reference sequence). The V segment lost 5 bases and the J segment 5 bases; nucleotides outside the gene matches: 7. CDR3 region: CASSPVTGGKDTQYF. The CDR3, as DNA: TGTGCCAGCAGCCCCGTGACAGGGGGCAAAGATACGCAGTATTTT.

This rearrangement joins TRBV5-4 to TRBJ1-1; D uncertain. The V gene's germline CDR1 is SGHNT and CDR2 YYREEE (reference sequence). This CDR3 comprises 15 residues. Trimming cost V 2 bases and J 11 bases, with 22 bases left between them. CDR3 amino acids: CASSFLSSDPTGAFF. In DNA, the CDR3 is TGTGCCAGCAGCTTTCTATCGTCGGACCCCACTGGGGCTTTCTTT.

The chain recombines TRBV10-2 with TRBJ2-7, with 8 bases aligning to TRBD2. Germline V gene lookup returns CDR1 WSHSY and CDR2 SAAADI. The CDR3 length is 13 residues. The J segment lost 6 bases and the V segment lost 9 bases, leaving 10 bases of the junction unmatched. CDR3 sequence (DNA): TGCGCCAGTGGGTGGGCGGGGGGAAGCGAGCAGTACTTC. Protein product: CASGWAGGSEQYF.